The present TCR beta chain was sequenced within a study of blood T cell repertoires in COVID-19. For the study at large: Samples of COVID-19 (acute and convalescent) were obtained from the United States, Italy and Spain.

CDR3 length equals 11 residues. Deletions cut 4 bases from V and 5 bases from J, with 5 bases between. Germline V gene sequence: CDR1 MNHEY, CDR2 SVGAGI. Original processing methods: Reference gene primer amplification yielded estimated nucleated cell counts. Data came from immunoSEQ multiplex PCR; TCRdb stores just in-frame clones and leaves some out. That table furnishes V, J and clone size, whereas the DNA furnished D and trimming. The sample has 85,000 to 120,000 clones; approximately 84% are singletons. The receptor's source is a middle-aged man with active or convalescent COVID-19. Sequencing was performed on peripheral blood. This chain links TRBV6-5 with TRBJ1-2; D remains unclear. The CDR3 spells CASSSLYGYTF. The CDR3 coding sequence is TGTGCCAGCAGTTCCCTGTATGGCTACACCTTC.